One and the same sample provided the 15 T cell receptor beta chains below, sequenced in a study of tumor and adjacent non-tumor tissue in lung cancer. Three rounds of nested PCR, following a modified ARM-PCR protocol, produced the TCRbeta library. TCRdb reprocessed the multiplex PCR reads via MiXCR and lists one record per CDR3 protein. Here the sample spans 85,000 to 100,000 distinct CDR3 sequences, approximately 65% being singletons. No cell sorting was done before RNA was extracted from the tissue. Input material: lung tumor tissue. Receptors originate from a man in his fifties or sixties with non-small cell lung cancer.

This clonotype has only a few counts. At one end, the junction sequence differs from germline, possibly due to a read error. The CDR3 sequence is CSARTGTTVHF. In DNA form, the CDR3 reads TGCAGTGCTAGAACTGGGACTACGGTTCATTTT. The rearrangement uses TRBV20-1 and TRBJ2-3; TRBD2 matches 7 bases. The length of the CDR3 is 11 residues. Per the germline V gene, CDR1 is DFQATT and CDR2 is SNEGSKA (reference sequence).

This clonotype showed up many times. This chain links TRBV5-4 with TRBJ2-1; TRBD2 matches 9 bases. V lost 0 bases to trimming and J lost 15 bases; unmatched junction nucleotides: 16. This CDR3 is built from 16 residues. Germline lookup yields CDR1 SGHNT and CDR2 YYREEE (reference sequence). The chain's CDR3 is CASSLGSGLALRDLFF. CDR3 DNA sequence: TGTGCCAGCAGCTTGGGTTCTGGACTAGCGCTCCGGGATCTGTTCTTC.

Of note for this clonotype: A read error may account for a junction end that differs from germline. This chain joins TRBV11-1 and TRBJ2-7; D unclear. The CDR3 loop spans 14 amino acids. Germline V lookup: CDR1 SGHAT, CDR2 FQDESV (reference sequence). CDR3 nucleotides: TGTGCCAGCAGCTATCCGGGCGGCGCCTACGAGGAGTACTTC. Amino acid sequence: CASSYPGGAYEEYF.

Regarding this clonotype: This is likely a read error, given that the CDR3 carries no conserved phenylalanine or tryptophan at its end. The chain recombines TRBV6-2 or TRBV6-3 with TRBJ2-1; D may be TRBD1 (6 bases). Germline V CDR1 and CDR2: MNHEY, SVGEGT. CDR3 length equals 16 residues. CDR3 protein: CAGSTPIIEGDNEQFL. As DNA, the CDR3 is TGTGCCGGCAGCACCCCGATAATAGAGGGGGACAATGAGCAGTTCTTG.

This clonotype has only one observation. One end of the junction is discordant with germline, which a read error may explain. The chain links TRBV28 to TRBJ1-5; 7 bases align to TRBD1. This CDR3 is built from 18 residues. Per germline, CDR1 MDHEN and CDR2 SYDVKM. CDR3 sequence (DNA): TGTGCCAGCAGTAACCGGGACAGTCGGGGGGATAGCAATCAGTCCCAGCATTTT. This translates into CASSNRDSRGDSNQSQHF.

The sample holds one count of this clonotype. The CDR3 ends on some other residue instead of the conserved phenylalanine or tryptophan, so this is likely a read error. The chain combines TRBV6-2 or TRBV6-3 with TRBJ2-1; 12 nucleotides agree with TRBD2. The CDR3 runs to 15 residues. V was clipped by 6 bases and J by 4 bases; unmatched bases: 4. Germline loops: CDR1 MNHEY, CDR2 SVGEGT. CDR3 in DNA: TGTGCCAGCAGGCCTAGCGGGAGGGGGTACAATGAGCAGTTCCTC. Its translation is CASRPSGRGYNEQFL.

This clonotype was observed at least ten times. The genes are TRBV12-3 or TRBV12-4 and TRBJ1-2; D is unclear. The CDR3 is made up of 14 amino acids. V gave up 1 base and J gave up 3 bases, with 9 bases separating them. The CDR3 loop is CASSLVLTDYGYTF. As DNA, the CDR3 is TGTGCCAGCAGTTTAGTACTCACGGACTATGGCTACACCTTC.

Concerning this clonotype: At one boundary the junction diverges from the germline segment, which might be a read error. The chain links TRBV4-2 to TRBJ2-1; 9 bases fit TRBD2. The CDR3 spans 16 residues. The germline V gene encodes CDR1 LGHNA and CDR2 YNFKEQ. The CDR3 region is CAGSQGVAGGYNEQFF. Written as DNA, the CDR3 is TGTGCCGGCAGTCAAGGTGTGGCGGGAGGGTACAATGAGCAGTTCTTC.

A word on this clonotype: Sequence at one end of the junction differs from germline and may be a read error. The rearrangement joins TRBV11-1 to TRBJ2-6, with a possible D match to TRBD1 (5 bases). The CDR3 consists of 14 residues. Germline V CDR1 and CDR2: SGHAT, FQDESV (reference sequence). The CDR3 sequence: CASTRLSGASVLTF. As DNA, the CDR3 is TGTGCCAGCACTCGCCTCTCTGGGGCCAGCGTCCTGACTTTC. The complete variable domain, with remaining parts taken from reference TRBV11-1 and TRBJ2-6, reads EAEVAQSPRYKITEKSQAVAFWCDPISGHATLYWYRQILGQGPELLVQFQDESVVDDSQLPKDRFSAERLKGVDSTLKIQPAELGDSAMYLCASTRLSGASVLTFGAGSRLTVL.

The sample holds many counts of this clonotype. The V and J genes are TRBV5-1 and TRBJ2-7; D not certain. Trimming took off 0 bases at V and 2 bases at J, with 9 bases between the two ends. The V gene's germline CDR1 is SGHRS and CDR2 YFSETQ. CDR3 size: 14 residues. CDR3 coding DNA: TGCGCCAGCAGCTTGGTCGGTGGTGCCTACGAGCAGTACTTC. Amino acids: CASSLVGGAYEQYF.

In regard to this clonotype: One junction end does not reproduce the germline sequence, and a read error may be involved. The gene calls are TRBV4-2 and TRBJ2-5; D is perhaps TRBD2 (5 bases). This CDR3 contains 15 residues. Germline V gene sequence: CDR1 LGHNA, CDR2 YNFKEQ. The CDR3: CPSSQADQPLETQYF. The CDR3 coding sequence is TGTCCCAGCAGCCAAGCGGATCAACCTCTAGAGACCCAGTACTTC.

This clonotype occurred many times. The rearrangement uses TRBV6-4 and TRBJ2-7; a weak D match, TRBD1 (5 bases). The germline V and J ends were trimmed by 6 bases and 1 base, with 10 bases remaining between them. CDR3 length: 13 residues. From germline, CDR1 is MRHNA and CDR2 SNTAGT. CDR3: CASRGLESYEQYF. Here the CDR3 DNA reads TGTGCCAGCAGGGGGCTGGAATCCTACGAGCAGTACTTC.

As regards this clonotype: The conserved closing phenylalanine or tryptophan is absent in this CDR3, likely reflecting a read error. This chain uses TRBV6-5 with TRBJ2-6; tentatively, D is TRBD1 or TRBD2 (6 bases each). This CDR3 contains 15 residues. V was clipped by 4 bases and J by 4 bases, with 11 bases between them. The germline CDR1 and CDR2 sequences are MNHEY and SVGAGI. The CDR3: CASSLGGAGANVLTL. CDR3 DNA sequence: TGTGCCAGCAGTTTGGGGGGCGCCGGGGCCAACGTCCTGACTCTC.

V is TRBV11-1 and J is TRBJ2-6; D is unclear. Germline CDR1 and CDR2: SGHAT and FQDESV (reference sequence). The CDR3 consists of 15 residues. The CDR3 bases are TGTGTCAACAGCACTCGCATCTCTGGGGCCAACGTCCTGACTTTC. Translating it yields CVNSTRISGANVLTF.

Of note for this clonotype: The junction departs from the called germline gene at one end, perhaps through a read error. The chain combines TRBV11-2 with TRBJ1-2, with TRBD1 as a possible D gene (5 bases). Germline assignment: CDR1 SGHAT and CDR2 FQNNGV. CDR3 size: 14 residues. The CDR3 loop is CASRASAGVGDYIF. The CDR3 DNA sequence: TGTGCCAGCAGAGCAAGTGCGGGGGTCGGTGACTACATCTTC.